Described below is a single T cell receptor beta chain sequence and its context. The same CDR3 can be traced to other DNA sequences in this sample. The data belong to a study of T cell changes during pregnancy in multiple sclerosis. V trimming: 3 bases; J trimming: 7 bases; junction bases outside the gene matches: 2. Germline V gene lookup returns CDR1 MDHEN and CDR2 SYDVKM. CDR3 length equals 13 residues. Method: immunoSEQ multiplex PCR; TCRdb's copy keeps in-frame clones and lacks some. The profile shows over 65,000 clones, 75% to 95% of them singletons. The chain has TRBV28 and TRBJ1-4, with 7 bases matching TRBD1. The specimen was peripheral blood, collected in the first trimester of pregnancy. The TCR was taken from a female donor in good health, enrolled as a control in a pregnancy study. The CDR3 DNA reads TGTGCCAGCAGTTTCCGACAGGGTGAAAAACTGTTTTTT. Translated, it gives CASSFRQGEKLFF.